This T cell receptor (beta chain) comes out of a study of control samples from healthy donors and cancer patients. With regard to this clone: Mismatch with germline at one junction end may stem from a read error. This specimen includes other DNA sequences encoding the same CDR3.

Looked up from germline, CDR1 is MGHRA and CDR2 is YSYEKL. The CDR3 is 16 amino acids. Clones were sequenced by immunoSEQ multiplex PCR, and TCRdb holds only the in-frame ones, with some missing. The data hold 130,000 or so clones, with 85% to 90% observed a single time. The receptor's source is a man aged 25-45 years in good health. The sequenced sample consisted of blood. This rearrangement joins TRBV4-1 to TRBJ1-2; 11 bases agree with TRBD1. CDR3 loop: CACSQGWGGQGEGYTF. Written as DNA, the CDR3 is TGCGCCTGCAGCCAAGGGTGGGGGGGACAGGGGGAAGGCTACACCTTC.